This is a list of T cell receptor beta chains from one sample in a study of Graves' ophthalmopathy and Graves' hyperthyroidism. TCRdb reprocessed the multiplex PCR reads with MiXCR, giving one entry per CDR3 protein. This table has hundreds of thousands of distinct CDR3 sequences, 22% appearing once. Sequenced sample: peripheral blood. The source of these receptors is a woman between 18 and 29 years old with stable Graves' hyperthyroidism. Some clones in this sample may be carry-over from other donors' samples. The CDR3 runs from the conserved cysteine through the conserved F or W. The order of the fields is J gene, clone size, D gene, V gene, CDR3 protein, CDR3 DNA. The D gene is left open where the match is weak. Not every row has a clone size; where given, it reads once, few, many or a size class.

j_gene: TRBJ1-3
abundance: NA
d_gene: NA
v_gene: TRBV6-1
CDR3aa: CASRAPGNTIYF
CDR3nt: TGTGCCAGCAGGGCCCCTGGAAACACCATATATTTT

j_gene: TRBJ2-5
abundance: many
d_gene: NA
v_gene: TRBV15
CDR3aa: CATSRDRTDQETQYF
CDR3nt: TGTGCCACCAGCAGAGATCGGACGGATCAAGAGACCCAGTACTTC

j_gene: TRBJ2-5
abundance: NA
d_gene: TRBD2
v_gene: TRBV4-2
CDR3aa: CASSQVGRGEGETQYF
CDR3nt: TGTGCCAGCAGCCAAGTGGGACGGGGGGAGGGGGAGACCCAGTACTTC

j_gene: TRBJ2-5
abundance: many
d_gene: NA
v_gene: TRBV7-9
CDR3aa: CASSLGLGAQETQYF
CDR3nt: TGTGCCAGCAGCTTAGGCCTCGGAGCGCAAGAGACCCAGTACTTC

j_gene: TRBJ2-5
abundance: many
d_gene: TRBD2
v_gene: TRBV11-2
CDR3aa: CASSSLSGSGRETQYF
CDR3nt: TGTGCCAGCAGCTCCCTTAGCGGGAGTGGGCGGGAGACCCAGTACTTC

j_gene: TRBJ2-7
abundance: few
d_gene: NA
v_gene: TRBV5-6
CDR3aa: CASSLAGDFSYEQYF
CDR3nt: TGTGCCAGCAGCTTGGCCGGGGATTTCTCCTACGAGCAGTACTTC

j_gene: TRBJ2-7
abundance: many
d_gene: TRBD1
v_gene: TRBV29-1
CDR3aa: CSVTSDRDEQYF
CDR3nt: TGCAGCGTCACCTCGGACAGGGACGAGCAGTACTTC

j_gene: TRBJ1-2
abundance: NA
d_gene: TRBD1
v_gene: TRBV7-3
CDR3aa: CASSQGTGGDGYTF
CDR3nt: TGTGCCAGCAGCCAAGGGACAGGGGGAGACGGCTACACCTTC

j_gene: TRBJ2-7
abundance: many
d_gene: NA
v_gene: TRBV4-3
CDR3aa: CASSQETDSFYEQYF
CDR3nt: TGCGCCAGCAGCCAAGAGACAGACTCGTTCTACGAGCAGTACTTC

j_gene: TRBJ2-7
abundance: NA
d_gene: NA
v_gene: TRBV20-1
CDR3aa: CSASRDNVLREQYF
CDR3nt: TGCAGTGCTTCCCGGGACAACGTCCTGCGCGAGCAGTACTTC

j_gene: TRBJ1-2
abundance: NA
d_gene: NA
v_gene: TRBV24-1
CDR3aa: CATSALDRDYGYTF
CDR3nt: TGTGCCACCAGTGCCCTGGATCGGGACTATGGCTACACCTTC

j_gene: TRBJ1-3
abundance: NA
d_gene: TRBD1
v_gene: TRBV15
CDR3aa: CATSRATGAGNTIYF
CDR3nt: TGTGCCACCAGCAGAGCCACAGGGGCTGGAAACACCATATATTTT

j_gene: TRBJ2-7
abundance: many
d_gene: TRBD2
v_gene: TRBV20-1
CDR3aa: CSVGLAEPYEQYF
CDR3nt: TGCAGTGTGGGGCTAGCGGAACCCTACGAGCAGTACTTC

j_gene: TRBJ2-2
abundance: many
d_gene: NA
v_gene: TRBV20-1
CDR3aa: CSADSTNAGELFF
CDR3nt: TGCAGTGCTGACTCCACTAACGCCGGGGAGCTGTTTTTT

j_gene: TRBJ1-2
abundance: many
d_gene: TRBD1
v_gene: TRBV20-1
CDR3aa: CSARDPGTGNYGYTF
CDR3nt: TGCAGTGCTAGAGACCCCGGGACAGGGAACTATGGCTACACCTTC

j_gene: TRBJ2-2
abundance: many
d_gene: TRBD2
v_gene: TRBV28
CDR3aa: CAALGEGTGELFF
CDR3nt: TGTGCCGCTCTGGGGGAGGGGACCGGGGAGCTGTTTTTT

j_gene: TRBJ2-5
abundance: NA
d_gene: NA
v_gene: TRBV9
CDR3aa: CASSPRRARETQYF
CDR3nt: TGTGCCAGCAGCCCAAGACGGGCAAGGGAGACCCAGTACTTC

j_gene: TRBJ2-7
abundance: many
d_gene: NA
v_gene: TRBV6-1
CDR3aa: CASSEDPPVGFSYEQYF
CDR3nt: TGTGCCAGCAGTGAGGACCCTCCGGTCGGTTTTTCCTACGAGCAGTACTTC

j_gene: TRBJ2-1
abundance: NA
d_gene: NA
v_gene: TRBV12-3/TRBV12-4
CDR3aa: CVSSLGGGMAEQFF
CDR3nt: TGTGTCAGCAGTTTAGGGGGGGGTATGGCTGAGCAGTTCTTC

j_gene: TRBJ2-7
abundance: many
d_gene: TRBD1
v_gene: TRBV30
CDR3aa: CAWTGTESYEQYF
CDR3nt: TGTGCCTGGACGGGGACAGAATCCTACGAGCAGTACTTC

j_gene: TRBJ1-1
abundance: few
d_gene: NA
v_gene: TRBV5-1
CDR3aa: CASNPGLDTEAFF
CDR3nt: TGCGCCAGCAACCCAGGGTTGGACACTGAAGCTTTCTTT

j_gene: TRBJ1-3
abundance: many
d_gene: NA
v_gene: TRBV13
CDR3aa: CASSLRLSGNTIYF
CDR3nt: TGTGCCAGCAGCTTAAGATTATCTGGAAACACCATATATTTT

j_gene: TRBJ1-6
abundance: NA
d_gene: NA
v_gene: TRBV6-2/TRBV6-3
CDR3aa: CATLPGHRSSPLHF
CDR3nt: TGTGCCACCCTTCCGGGACACCGGAGTTCACCCCTCCACTTT

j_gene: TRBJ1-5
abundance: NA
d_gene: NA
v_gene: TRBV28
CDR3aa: CAARRGEQPQHF
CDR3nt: TGTGCCGCAAGAAGGGGGGAACAGCCCCAGCATTTT

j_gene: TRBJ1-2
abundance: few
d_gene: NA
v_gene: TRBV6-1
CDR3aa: CASRQDRDTNYGYTF
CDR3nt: TGTGCCAGCAGACAGGACCGGGACACTAACTATGGCTACACCTTC

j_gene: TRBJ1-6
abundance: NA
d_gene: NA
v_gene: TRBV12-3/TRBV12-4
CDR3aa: CASVSSYNSPLHF
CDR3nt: TGTGCCAGCGTGAGCTCCTATAATTCACCCCTCCACTTT

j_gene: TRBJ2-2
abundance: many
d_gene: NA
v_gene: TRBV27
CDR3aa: CASSLEGRVRTGELFF
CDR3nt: TGTGCCAGCAGTTTAGAGGGCAGGGTTAGGACCGGGGAGCTGTTTTTT

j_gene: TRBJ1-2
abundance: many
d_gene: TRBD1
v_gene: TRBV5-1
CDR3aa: CASSFDATGPYGYTF
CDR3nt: TGCGCCAGCAGCTTCGATGCGACAGGGCCCTATGGCTACACCTTC

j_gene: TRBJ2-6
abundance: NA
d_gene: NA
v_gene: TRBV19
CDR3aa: CASRNTGANVLTF
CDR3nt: TGTGCCAGCCGTAACACCGGGGCCAACGTCCTGACTTTC

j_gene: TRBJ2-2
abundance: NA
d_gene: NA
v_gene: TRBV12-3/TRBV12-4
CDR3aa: CASIKTSVNTGELFF
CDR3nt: TGTGCCAGCATAAAAACTTCGGTCAACACCGGGGAGCTGTTTTTT

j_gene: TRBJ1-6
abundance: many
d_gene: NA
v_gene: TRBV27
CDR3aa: CASSYAWGYNSPLHF
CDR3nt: TGTGCCAGCAGTTACGCGTGGGGATATAATTCACCCCTCCACTTT

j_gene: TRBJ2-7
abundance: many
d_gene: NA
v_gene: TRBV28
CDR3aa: CASSYIPGDSYYEQYF
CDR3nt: TGTGCCAGCAGTTACATCCCTGGGGACTCCTACTACGAGCAGTACTTC

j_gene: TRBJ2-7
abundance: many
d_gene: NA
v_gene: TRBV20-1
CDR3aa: CSARVGLNSYEQYF
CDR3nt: TGCAGTGCTAGAGTGGGACTGAACTCCTACGAGCAGTACTTC

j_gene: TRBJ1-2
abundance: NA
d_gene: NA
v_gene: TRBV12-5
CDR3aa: CASGSPRAPNYGYTF
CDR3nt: TGTGCTAGTGGTTCCCCACGGGCGCCGAACTATGGCTACACCTTC

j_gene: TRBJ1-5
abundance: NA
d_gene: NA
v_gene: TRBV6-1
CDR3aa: CASRRGGDQPQHF
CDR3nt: TGTGCCAGCAGGAGGGGCGGCGATCAGCCCCAGCATTTT

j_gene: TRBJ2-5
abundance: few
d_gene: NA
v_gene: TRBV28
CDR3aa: CASSPEDVIQETQYF
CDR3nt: TGTGCCAGCAGTCCCGAGGACGTAATCCAAGAGACCCAGTACTTC

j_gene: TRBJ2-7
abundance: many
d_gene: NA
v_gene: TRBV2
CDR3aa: CASSARLAYEQYF
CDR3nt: TGTGCCAGCAGTGCGCGACTAGCCTACGAGCAGTACTTC

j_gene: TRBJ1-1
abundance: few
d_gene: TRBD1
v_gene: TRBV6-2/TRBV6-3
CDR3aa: CASNPSPGTGGLRTEAFF
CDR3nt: TGTGCCAGCAACCCTAGCCCGGGAACAGGGGGCTTGAGGACTGAAGCTTTCTTT

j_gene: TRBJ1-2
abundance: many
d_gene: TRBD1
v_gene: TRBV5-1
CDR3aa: CASSLGVDRGGYGYTF
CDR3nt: TGCGCCAGCAGCTTGGGGGTCGACAGGGGAGGCTATGGCTACACCTTC

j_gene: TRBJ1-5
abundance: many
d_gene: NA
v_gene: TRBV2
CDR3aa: CASSGRQGNQPQHF
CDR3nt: TGTGCCAGCAGTGGGCGACAGGGCAATCAGCCCCAGCATTTT

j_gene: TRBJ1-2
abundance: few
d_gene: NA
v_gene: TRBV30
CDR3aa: CAWSEQGNYGYTF
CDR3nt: TGTGCCTGGAGTGAGCAGGGCAACTATGGCTACACCTTC

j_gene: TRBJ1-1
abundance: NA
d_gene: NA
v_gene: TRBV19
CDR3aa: CASSTHLGGTEAFF
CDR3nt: TGTGCCAGTAGTACCCATCTGGGGGGCACTGAAGCTTTCTTT

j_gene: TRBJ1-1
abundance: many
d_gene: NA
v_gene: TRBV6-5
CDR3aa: CASSIYRYTEAFF
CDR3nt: TGTGCCAGCAGTATTTACAGGTACACTGAAGCTTTCTTT

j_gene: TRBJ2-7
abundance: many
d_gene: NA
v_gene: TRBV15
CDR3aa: CATSRGDEAYEQYF
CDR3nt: TGTGCCACCAGCAGAGGAGACGAGGCCTACGAGCAGTACTTC

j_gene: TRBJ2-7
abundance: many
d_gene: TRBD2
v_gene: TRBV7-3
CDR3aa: CASSLTSGGTSSYEQYF
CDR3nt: TGTGCCAGCAGCTTAACTAGCGGGGGTACTAGCTCCTACGAGCAGTACTTC

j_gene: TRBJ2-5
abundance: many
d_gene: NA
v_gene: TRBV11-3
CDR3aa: CASSFRISETQYF
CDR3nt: TGTGCCAGCAGCTTTAGGATCTCAGAGACCCAGTACTTC

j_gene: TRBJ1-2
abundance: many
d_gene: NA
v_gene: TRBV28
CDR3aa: CASRVTGGYGYTF
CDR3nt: TGTGCCAGCAGGGTTACGGGTGGCTATGGCTACACCTTC

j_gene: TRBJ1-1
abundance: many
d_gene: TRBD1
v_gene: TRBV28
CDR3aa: CASGGQVLNTEAFF
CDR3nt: TGTGCCAGCGGCGGACAGGTCCTAAACACTGAAGCTTTCTTT

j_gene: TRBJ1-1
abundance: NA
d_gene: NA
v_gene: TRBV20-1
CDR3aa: CSAREPRGPGTEAFF
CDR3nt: TGCAGTGCTAGAGAGCCGCGGGGACCGGGCACTGAAGCTTTCTTT

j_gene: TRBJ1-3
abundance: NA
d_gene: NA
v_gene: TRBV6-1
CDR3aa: CASNQVGNTIYF
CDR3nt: TGTGCCAGCAATCAGGTTGGAAACACCATATATTTT

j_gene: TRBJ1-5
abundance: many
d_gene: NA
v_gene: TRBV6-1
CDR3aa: CASLGRNLGGNQPQHF
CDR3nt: TGTGCCAGCCTCGGACGCAATTTGGGAGGCAATCAGCCCCAGCATTTT

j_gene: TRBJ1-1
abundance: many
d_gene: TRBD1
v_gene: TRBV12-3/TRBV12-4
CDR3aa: CASSTRTGNTEAFF
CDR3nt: TGTGCCAGCAGTACCAGGACAGGGAACACTGAAGCTTTCTTT

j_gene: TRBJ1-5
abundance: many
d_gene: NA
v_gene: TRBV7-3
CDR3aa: CASSLRGGDQPQHF
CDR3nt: TGTGCCAGCAGCTTAAGGGGGGGCGATCAGCCCCAGCATTTT